This entry lists 28 T cell receptor beta chains sequenced from one sample in a study of CD4+ T cells in melanoma. Assay used: immunoSEQ multiplex PCR; TCRdb lists only in-frame clones, some missing. The table has about 11,000 clones, about three fifths seen once. Sequences were obtained from cells from a culture (not recorded whether cultured in vitro). The receptors here all came from a human donor with melanoma.

This clone showed up just a few times. The chain couples TRBV27 to TRBJ2-6, with D unresolved. Trimming shortened V by 7 bases and J by 4 bases, and 14 bases separated the two germline ends. Looked up from germline, CDR1 is MNHEY and CDR2 is SMNVEV (reference sequence). The CDR3 runs to 15 residues. CDR3 residues: CASTVRIGGANVLTF. The DNA of the CDR3 is TGTGCCAGCACGGTGAGGATTGGAGGGGCCAACGTCCTGACTTTC.

Only a few counts were recorded for this clone. V and J are TRBV19 and TRBJ2-2; TRBD1 matches 8 bases. V shed 5 bases, J shed 5 bases, and the junction held 1 base outside the gene matches. Germline V gene lookup returns CDR1 LNHDA and CDR2 SQIVND (reference sequence). The CDR3 runs to 13 residues. The CDR3 spells CASSGTGTGELFF. The CDR3 region has the DNA TGTGCCAGTAGTGGGACAGGAACCGGGGAGCTGTTTTTT.

The rearrangement uses TRBV6-1 and TRBJ2-3, with a tentative D call TRBD1 (7 bases). The V end was cut by 6 bases, the J end by 0 bases, with 13 bases between. CDR1 is MNHNS and CDR2 is SASEGT in the germline V gene. CDR3 size: 15 residues. The chain's CDR3 is CASRAQGTSTDTQYF. CDR3 DNA sequence: TGTGCCAGCAGAGCACAGGGGACTAGCACAGATACGCAGTATTTT.

This clone was counted between two and nine times. The chain is built from TRBV7-8 and TRBJ2-1; D is undetermined. Germline loops: CDR1 SGHVS, CDR2 FQNEAQ. The CDR3 sequence is 14 residues long. With 1 base removed from V and 6 bases from J, the gap between germline ends came to 10 bases. CDR3 amino acids: CASSLDYPPNEQFF. The CDR3 DNA sequence: TGTGCCAGCAGCTTAGATTATCCTCCCAATGAGCAGTTCTTC.

The chain carries TRBV30 and TRBJ2-5; D is uncertain. V was clipped by 0 bases and J by 7 bases, with 18 bases between them. Germline V gene lookup returns CDR1 GTSNPN and CDR2 SVGIG (reference sequence). This CDR3 has 15 amino acids. In DNA form, the CDR3 reads TGTGCCTGGAGTGTACGAGGCTTCCCCATGGGGACCCAGTACTTC. Protein sequence: CAWSVRGFPMGTQYF.

This clone occurred a few times. The rearrangement links TRBV19 to TRBJ1-3; possibly TRBD1 for D (6 bases). The CDR3 has 17 amino acids. Germline loops: CDR1 LNHDA, CDR2 SQIVND (reference sequence). V lost 9 bases, J lost 0 bases, and 21 bases lay in between. This chain's CDR3 is CASQNREKGTSGNTIYF. The CDR3 region has the DNA TGTGCCAGCCAAAACAGGGAAAAGGGAACCTCTGGAAACACCATATATTTT.

The CDR3 DNA reads TGTGCCAGCAGCCAAGAGGGGGGCACAGATACGCAGTATTTT. It specifies CASSQEGGTDTQYF. V usage is TRBV27 and J usage is TRBJ2-3, with D possibly being TRBD1 (6 bases). The CDR3 contains 14 residues. The V end lost 6 bases, the J end lost 1 base, and 11 bases lay between the germline ends. Germline V gives CDR1 MNHEY, CDR2 SMNVEV (reference sequence).

The gene calls are TRBV13 and TRBJ2-7; a weak D match, TRBD2 (5 bases). Trimming stripped 1 base from V and 5 bases from J, with 18 bases between. From germline, CDR1 is PRHDT and CDR2 FYEKMQ (reference sequence). The CDR3 runs 16 residues. CDR3 in DNA: TGTGCCAGCAGCTTAGAGCCGGCCGGACTTCGGGACGAGCAGTACTTC. Protein product: CASSLEPAGLRDEQYF.

The CDR3 bases are TGTGCCAGCAGCTTCAGGGGCGGTGGCTACACCTTC. It translates to CASSFRGGGYTF. The chain recombines TRBV5-8 with TRBJ1-2; TRBD1 might be the D (6 bases). The CDR3 is 12 amino acids. CDR1 and CDR2 (germline): SGHTS, YDEGEE. V lost 2 bases, J lost 7 bases, and 9 bases lay in between.

The genes are TRBV9 and TRBJ1-2; TRBD1 matches at 9 bases. Germline CDR1 reads SGDLS; CDR2 reads YYNGEE. The CDR3 length is 16 residues. The J segment lost 8 bases and the V segment lost 3 bases, leaving 14 bases of the junction unmatched. Written as DNA, the CDR3 is TGTGCCAGCAGCGAAAGAGCCGGGACAGGGTTCAGGGGCTACACCTTC. Encoded protein: CASSERAGTGFRGYTF.

In this sample, this clone turned up a few times. This chain joins TRBV6-1 and TRBJ1-2; 7 bases match TRBD1. The CDR3 is 13 amino acids. V lost 8 bases, J lost 0 bases, and 3 bases stayed unmatched. Germline lookup yields CDR1 MNHNS and CDR2 SASEGT. CDR3 amino acids: CASPGQSNYGYTF. The CDR3 DNA sequence: TGTGCCAGCCCGGGACAGTCTAACTATGGCTACACCTTC.

V and J are TRBV10-3 and TRBJ1-2; no reliable D call. Germline CDR1 is ENHRY and CDR2 is SYGVKD. The CDR3 consists of 13 residues. V lost 4 bases to trimming and J lost 2 bases, with 8 bases between them. The CDR3, as DNA: TGTGCCATCAGTGCGAACTTAAACTATGGCTACACCTTC. This translates into CAISANLNYGYTF.

The chain carries TRBV6-5 and TRBJ1-1; TRBD1 agrees at 8 bases. Germline V gives CDR1 MNHEY, CDR2 SVGAGI. CDR3 length: 14 residues. V lost 6 bases and J lost 4; bases outside the gene matches: 7. CDR3 nucleotides: TGTGCCAGCAGCGACAGGGGTGTGAGCACTGAAGCTTTCTTT. Protein product: CASSDRGVSTEAFF.

This rearrangement joins TRBV6-6 to TRBJ1-2; D call uncertain. There are 16 residues in the CDR3. The germline V gene has CDR1 MNHNY and CDR2 SVGAGI (reference sequence). The ends were cut back, 7 bases at V and 5 bases at J, with 23 bases in the middle. CDR3 sequence: CASTYSPGLESYGYTF. Here the CDR3 DNA reads TGTGCCAGCACCTACTCGCCGGGATTGGAGTCATATGGCTACACCTTC.

The chain joins TRBV9 to TRBJ2-1, with 15 nucleotides matching TRBD2. The CDR3 has 20 residues. Germline V lookup: CDR1 SGDLS, CDR2 YYNGEE. Germline trimming cut 0 bases from V and 0 bases from J; bases unmatched to any gene: 7. The CDR3 is CASSVGDGLAGGFSYNEQFF. In DNA form, the CDR3 reads TGTGCCAGCAGCGTAGGAGATGGACTAGCGGGGGGGTTCTCCTACAATGAGCAGTTCTTC.

The chain joins TRBV18 to TRBJ2-7, with 8 positions matching TRBD1. The junction had 3 bases not matched to a gene; V was cut back by 3 bases and J by 2 bases. There are 14 residues in the CDR3. Germline CDR1 is KGHSH and CDR2 is LQKENI. CDR3 loop: CASSPGTGPYEQYF. DNA of the CDR3: TGTGCCAGCTCACCGGGGACAGGTCCCTACGAGCAGTACTTC.

This clone was detected a few times. This chain uses TRBV10-1 with TRBJ2-7; D uncertain. The germline V and J ends were trimmed by 11 bases and 3 bases, with 5 bases remaining between them. Per germline, CDR1 WNHNN and CDR2 SYGVQD (reference sequence). The CDR3 sequence is 9 residues long. CDR3 DNA sequence: TGCGCCGGCGACTACGAGCAGTACTTC. Translated, it gives CAGDYEQYF.

The chain uses TRBV7-2 and TRBJ1-2; D might be TRBD1 (5 bases). CDR3 size: 15 residues. V was cut by 1 base and J by 8 bases, with 17 bases left in between. Germline V CDR1 and CDR2: SGHTA, FQGNSA. CDR3 DNA sequence: TGTGCCAGCAGCTTAGATATCATGGGACGAGGGGGCTACACCTTC. It yields the protein CASSLDIMGRGGYTF. Together with reference TRBV7-2 and TRBJ1-2, the CDR3 gives the full variable domain: GAGVSQSPSNKVTEKGKDVELRCDPISGHTALYWYRQSLGQGLEFLIYFQGNSAPDKSGLPSDRFSAERTGGSVSTLTIQRTQQEDSAVYLCASSLDIMGRGGYTFGSGTRLTVV.

This clone came up a few times. The CDR3: CASSLAGRDTQYF. The CDR3 DNA reads TGCGCCAGCAGCTTGGCCGGGAGAGATACGCAGTATTTT. This chain links TRBV5-1 with TRBJ2-3, with TRBD2 as a possible D gene (6 bases). This CDR3 has 13 amino acids. Germline V lookup: CDR1 SGHRS, CDR2 YFSETQ. Trimming removed 0 bases at V and 5 bases at J, with 7 bases between.

The chain combines TRBV5-4 with TRBJ1-6; D gene ambiguous. This CDR3 comprises 16 residues. Germline CDR1 and CDR2: SGHNT and YYREEE (reference sequence). The ends were cut back, 0 bases at V and 4 bases at J, with 11 bases in the middle. The CDR3 here is CASSLAGPTYNSPLHF. CDR3 sequence (DNA): TGTGCCAGCAGCTTGGCGGGTCCTACTTATAATTCACCCCTCCACTTT.

This clone came up once. The V call is TRBV7-2, the J call TRBJ2-3; a possible D gene is TRBD2 (7 bases). This CDR3 has 18 amino acids. Trimming took off 2 bases at V and 2 bases at J, with 20 bases between the two ends. Per germline, CDR1 SGHTA and CDR2 FQGNSA. CDR3 coding DNA: TGTGCCAGCAGCTTATGGCCGTTTCGGCGGGGGCCCACAGATACGCAGTATTTT. It yields the protein CASSLWPFRRGPTDTQYF.

This chain links TRBV4-1 with TRBJ2-3; no firm D call. CDR3 length: 13 residues. Germline-derived CDR1 and CDR2 are MGHRA and YSYEKL. With 0 bases removed from V and 8 bases from J, the gap between germline ends came to 9 bases. CDR3 sequence: CASSQDPAPTQYF. CDR3 coding DNA: TGCGCCAGCAGCCAAGACCCCGCCCCTACGCAGTATTTT.

The V call is TRBV9, the J call TRBJ1-4; TRBD1 agrees at 9 bases. Trimming cost V 2 bases and J 4 bases; bases outside gene matches: 3. The CDR3 length is 15 residues. Germline CDR1 reads SGDLS; CDR2 reads YYNGEE. The CDR3 coding sequence is TGTGCCAGCAGCGTGGGACAGGGCATTAATGAAAAACTGTTTTTT. Translation: CASSVGQGINEKLFF.

The rearrangement uses TRBV5-1 and TRBJ2-2, with a tentative D call TRBD2 (6 bases). Germline V gives CDR1 SGHRS, CDR2 YFSETQ. The CDR3 consists of 15 residues. Trimming took off 5 bases at V and 3 bases at J, with 14 bases between the two ends. The CDR3: CASRIGGEYTGELFF. As DNA, the CDR3 is TGCGCCAGCAGGATCGGCGGGGAATACACCGGGGAGCTGTTTTTT.

The chain employs TRBV5-1 and TRBJ2-2, with D unclear. CDR1 and CDR2 (germline): SGHRS, YFSETQ. CDR3 size: 13 residues. V was clipped by 2 bases and J by 1 base, with 3 bases between them. The CDR3 bases are TGCGCCAGCAGCTTTCGGAACACCGGGGAGCTGTTTTTT. Translated: CASSFRNTGELFF.

This clone was found a few times. This chain uses TRBV5-1 with TRBJ2-6; TRBD1 aligns across 7 bases. Germline lookup yields CDR1 SGHRS and CDR2 YFSETQ. The CDR3 sequence is 17 residues long. Trimming took 7 bases from V and 2 from J; bases not matched to a gene: 12. The CDR3 spells CASGSGYRGAGANVLTF. CDR3 nucleotide sequence: TGCGCCAGCGGTTCAGGCTACAGGGGAGCTGGGGCCAACGTCCTGACTTTC.

V usage is TRBV4-1 and J usage is TRBJ2-3; 14 positions agree with TRBD2. J gave up 0 bases and V 3 bases, and 5 bases lay outside the gene matches. Germline values: CDR1 MGHRA, CDR2 YSYEKL. This CDR3 region has 18 residues. In DNA form, the CDR3 reads TGCGCCAGCAGCCAGCGACTAGCGGGGGGGCAGAGCACAGATACGCAGTATTTT. Residues: CASSQRLAGGQSTDTQYF.

This chain links TRBV5-5 with TRBJ1-2, with D unresolved. CDR1 SGHKS and CDR2 YYEKEE come from the germline V gene (reference sequence). The V end was cut by 3 bases, the J end by 5 bases, with 20 bases between. CDR3 length: 16 residues. The CDR3 loop is CASSSTPDPGWYGYTF. In nucleotides, the CDR3 is TGTGCCAGCAGCTCGACTCCGGACCCTGGCTGGTATGGCTACACCTTC.